This TCR beta chain was captured by sequencing in a study of tumor and adjacent non-tumor tissue in lung cancer. Study-level background: Stage I to III disease affected 10 men and roughly five women aged about 31 to 80.

A modified ARM-PCR protocol with three rounds of nested PCR amplified TCRbeta. TCRdb reprocessed the multiplex PCR reads with MiXCR, giving one entry per CDR3 protein. The repertoire consists of 90,000 to 110,000 distinct CDR3 sequences, with approximately 82% occurring once and the leading ten covering 37%. Broader study findings: Tumor repertoires had a smaller top 100 clone share than normal lung. Tumor tissue had significantly higher TCR diversity than normal lung.

The template was RNA from unsorted bulk tissue. Chemotherapy-naive patients with new lung cancer underwent thoracic surgery in China, August–November 2014. As to this clonotype: The antigen is not known.

This CDR3 contains 12 residues. CDR1 is MNHEY and CDR2 is SVGAGI in the germline V gene. The germline V and J ends were trimmed by 8 bases and 10 bases, with 15 bases remaining between them. The material sequenced was lung tumor tissue. This clonotype was obtained from a woman aged 55 to 70 with non-small cell lung cancer. This chain uses TRBV6-5 with TRBJ1-5; possibly TRBD1 for D (6 bases). The CDR3 here is CASRTGSHPQHF. The CDR3 DNA is TGTGCCAGCCGTACAGGGTCACATCCCCAGCATTTT.